Below, 19 T cell receptor beta chains from the same sample are listed, as sequenced in a study of cytomegalovirus exposure and HLA in healthy donors. The PCR made use of 60 Vbeta and 13 Jbeta primers. TCRdb's table, derived via immunoSEQ multiplex PCR, lists solely in-frame clones and lacks some. In the table there are fewer than 150,000 clones, more than 75% of which are singletons. The sample comprised PBMCs. These receptors came from a middle-aged woman in good health and CMV-seropositive.

The V gene is TRBV27, the J gene TRBJ1-5, with 7 positions matching TRBD1. The ends lost 6 bases at V and 5 bases at J; junction bases unmatched: 7. CDR1 and CDR2 (germline): MNHEY, SMNVEV (reference sequence). The CDR3 runs to 14 residues. The DNA for the CDR3 is TGTGCCAGCAGGGATACAGGGGTCCATCAGCCCCAGCATTTT. This encodes CASRDTGVHQPQHF.

The V gene is TRBV4-1, the J gene TRBJ1-5; TRBD1 aligns across 8 bases. In germline, CDR1 is MGHRA, CDR2 YSYEKL. This CDR3 contains 15 residues. The junction had 4 bases not matched to a gene; V was cut back by 5 bases and J by 1 base. In DNA, the CDR3 is TGCGCCAGCAGCACCTGGACAGGGAGCAATCAGCCCCAGCATTTT. Translated, it gives CASSTWTGSNQPQHF.

V usage is TRBV6-5 and J usage is TRBJ2-6; D perhaps matches TRBD1 (6 bases). Germline CDR1 is MNHEY and CDR2 is SVGAGI. V dropped 7 bases and J dropped 1 base, with 8 bases sitting between them. This CDR3 comprises 14 residues. DNA for the CDR3: TGTGCCAGCACTACAGGGTCTGGGGCCAACGTCCTGACTTTC. Amino acids: CASTTGSGANVLTF.

The chain has TRBV2 and TRBJ1-2, with a possible D match to TRBD1 (6 bases). Germline V gene sequence: CDR1 SNHLY, CDR2 FYNNEI. Trimming removed 6 bases at V and 3 bases at J, with 11 bases between. The CDR3 spans 13 residues. In DNA, the CDR3 is TGTGCCAGCAGGGGGGGGCGCTACTATGGCTACACCTTC. Residues: CASRGGRYYGYTF.

Notes on this clone: At one end the junction does not follow the germline gene, possibly because of a read error. The chain uses TRBV7-2 and TRBJ1-1, with D possibly being TRBD1 (5 bases). CDR3 size: 16 residues. Germline CDR1 and CDR2: SGHTA and FQGNSA. The CDR3 nucleotides read TGTGCCAGCAGCCTAGCGGGGGGTTTGATGAACACTGAAGCTTTCTTT. This gives the protein CASSLAGGLMNTEAFF.

J is TRBJ1-1 and V is TRBV11-3; D is possibly TRBD1 (5 bases). CDR1 and CDR2 from the germline V gene are SGHNT and YENEEA. The CDR3 sequence is 13 residues long. The V end lost 5 bases, the J end lost 3 bases, and 10 bases lay between the germline ends. Written as DNA, the CDR3 is TGTGCCAGCAGCACCAACAGGTACACTGAAGCTTTCTTT. It is translated as CASSTNRYTEAFF. Supplemented by reference TRBV11-3 and TRBJ1-1, the full variable domain reads EAGVVQSPRYKIIEKKQPVAFWCNPISGHNTLYWYLQNLGQGPELLIRYENEEAVDDSQLPKDRFSAERLKGVDSTLKIQPAELGDSAVYLCASSTNRYTEAFFGQGTRLTVV.

This clone was counted only a few times. The V and J genes are TRBV4-1 and TRBJ2-3; 10 bases line up with TRBD1. Germline CDR1 and CDR2: MGHRA and YSYEKL. The CDR3 has 15 amino acids. V shed 6 bases and J 3 bases; nucleotides not matched to a gene: 6. CDR3 nucleotides: TGCGCCAGCAGTAGACAGGGGGCGACGACAGATACGCAGTATTTT. This translates into CASSRQGATTDTQYF.

CDR3 protein: CASRPGLLGTGELFF. CDR3 coding DNA: TGTGCCAGCAGACCGGGACTCCTCGGGACCGGGGAGCTGTTTTTT. The rearrangement joins TRBV25-1 to TRBJ2-2; a possible D gene is TRBD2 (6 bases). V was shortened by 6 bases and J by 5 bases, with 16 bases between the two germline ends. There are 15 residues in the CDR3. The germline V gene encodes CDR1 MGHDK and CDR2 SYGVNS.

The CDR3 loop reads CASSPPVAGYTGELFF. CDR3 bases: TGTGCCAGCTCACCACCGGTAGCGGGTTACACCGGGGAGCTGTTTTTT. The V gene is TRBV18, the J gene TRBJ2-2, with 7 bases identical to TRBD2. J lost 3 bases, V lost 0 bases, and 4 bases had no gene match. CDR1 KGHSH and CDR2 LQKENI come from the germline V gene. The CDR3 loop spans 16 amino acids.

This chain connects TRBV4-1 to TRBJ2-2; 8 nucleotides line up with TRBD2. Germline CDR1 and CDR2: MGHRA and YSYEKL. The J segment lost 6 bases and the V segment lost 2 bases, leaving 8 bases of the junction unmatched. The CDR3 spans 16 residues. The CDR3 sequence: CASSQPLGTRAGELFF. The CDR3 nucleotides are TGCGCCAGCAGCCAACCCCTAGGGACTAGAGCCGGGGAGCTGTTTTTT.

The chain combines TRBV7-3 with TRBJ2-1, with D possibly matching TRBD2 (5 bases). Germline V gives CDR1 SGHTA, CDR2 FQGTGA. CDR3 size: 14 residues. Trimming left V 5 bases short and J 2 bases short, with 10 bases between. The CDR3, as DNA: TGTGCCAGCAGCCCACCGGGGACCTACAATGAGCAGTTCTTC. It encodes CASSPPGTYNEQFF.

This clone has more than one count but fewer than ten. CDR3 DNA: TGTGCCAGCAGTTACCGGCGGGAGGGCGATGAGCAGTTCTTC. It encodes CASSYRREGDEQFF. This sequence joins TRBV6-5 and TRBJ2-1, with TRBD2 matching over 9 bases. V lost 2 bases, J lost 8 bases, and 4 bases stayed unmatched. The germline V gene has CDR1 MNHEY and CDR2 SVGAGI. This CDR3 comprises 14 residues.

Comments on this clone: At the DNA level, this CDR3 is encoded by other sequences in the same sample as well. This sequence joins TRBV9 and TRBJ1-3; 7 bases are shared with TRBD1. The germline gives CDR1 SGDLS, CDR2 YYNGEE. There are 18 residues in the CDR3. V was pared by 0 bases and J by 0 bases, with 9 bases of the junction left unmatched. The CDR3 reads CASSVGVLAGGSGNTIYF. The CDR3 DNA reads as TGTGCCAGCAGCGTAGGCGTCTTAGCAGGGGGCTCTGGAAACACCATATATTTT.

This clone was observed a single time. In the same sample, other DNA sequences code for this CDR3. The genes are TRBV5-1 and TRBJ2-7; 13 nucleotides match TRBD2. The V gene end was trimmed by 4 bases and the J gene end by 3 bases; junction bases not matched to a gene: 4. Germline V gene lookup returns CDR1 SGHRS and CDR2 YFSETQ. The CDR3 extends over 15 amino acids. DNA for the CDR3: TGCGCCAGCAGCCCAAGGACTAGCGGGAGCTACGAGCAGTACTTC. Protein: CASSPRTSGSYEQYF.

The chain couples TRBV2 to TRBJ2-5, with 11 bases identical to TRBD2. J gave up 5 bases and V 7 bases, and 9 bases lay outside the gene matches. Germline V lookup: CDR1 SNHLY, CDR2 FYNNEI. CDR3 length: 15 residues. The CDR3 nucleotides are TGTGCCAGCAACCGACTAGCGGGAAGAAGGGAGACCCAGTACTTC. It codes for CASNRLAGRRETQYF.

The chain couples TRBV2 to TRBJ1-1; perhaps TRBD1 as D (6 bases). This CDR3 is built from 15 residues. From germline, CDR1 is SNHLY and CDR2 FYNNEI. V gave up 4 bases and J gave up 6 bases, with 18 bases separating them. As DNA, the CDR3 is TGTGCCAGCAGTGCTAACAGGGTCGGTATAGCTGAAGCTTTCTTT. Translated, it gives CASSANRVGIAEAFF.

The V call is TRBV6-6, the J call TRBJ1-2, with D unresolved. The CDR3 covers 14 residues. Germline CDR1 reads MNHNY; CDR2 reads SVGAGI (reference sequence). V lost 2 bases and J lost 12, with 19 bases in between. The CDR3 spells CASSYEGLVGGDTF. The CDR3 DNA sequence: TGTGCCAGCAGTTACGAGGGCCTAGTGGGAGGCGACACCTTC.

Only a few counts were recorded for this clone. The V and J genes are TRBV5-8 and TRBJ2-5; 15 positions match TRBD2. Germline-derived CDR1 and CDR2 are SGHTS and YDEGEE. The CDR3 length is 16 residues. V lost 4 bases, J lost 5 bases, and 6 bases stayed unmatched. The CDR3 sequence is CASSPGLAGGPETQYF. The CDR3 DNA reads TGTGCCAGCAGCCCAGGACTAGCGGGAGGGCCTGAGACCCAGTACTTC. The whole variable domain, filled in from reference TRBV5-8 and TRBJ2-5, reads EAGVTQSPTHLIKTRGQQATLRCSPISGHTSVYWYQQALGLGLQFLLWYDEGEERNRGNFPPRFSGRQFPNYSSELNVNALELEDSALYLCASSPGLAGGPETQYFGPGTRLLVL.

The rearrangement links TRBV29-1 to TRBJ2-5, with 7 nucleotides matching TRBD2. V was clipped by 3 bases and J by 4 bases; unmatched bases: 5. The CDR3 contains 13 residues. Germline CDR1 reads SQVTM; CDR2 reads ANQGSEA. This CDR3 is CSVDGGRIETQYF. CDR3 in DNA: TGCAGCGTTGACGGCGGGAGAATAGAGACCCAGTACTTC.